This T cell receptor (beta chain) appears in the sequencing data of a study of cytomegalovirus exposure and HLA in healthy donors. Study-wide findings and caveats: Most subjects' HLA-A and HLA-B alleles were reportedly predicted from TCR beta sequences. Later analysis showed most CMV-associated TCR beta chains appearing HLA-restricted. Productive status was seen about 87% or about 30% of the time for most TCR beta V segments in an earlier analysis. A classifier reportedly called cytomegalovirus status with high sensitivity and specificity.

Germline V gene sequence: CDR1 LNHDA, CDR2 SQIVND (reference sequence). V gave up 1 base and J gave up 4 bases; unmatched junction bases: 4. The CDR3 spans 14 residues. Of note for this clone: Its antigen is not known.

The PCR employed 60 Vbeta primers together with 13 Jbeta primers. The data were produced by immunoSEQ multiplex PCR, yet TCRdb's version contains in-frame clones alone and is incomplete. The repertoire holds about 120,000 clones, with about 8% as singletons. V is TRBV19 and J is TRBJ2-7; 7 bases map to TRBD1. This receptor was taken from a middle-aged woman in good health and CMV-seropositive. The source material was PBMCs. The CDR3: CASSIGGRGYEQYF. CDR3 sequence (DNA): TGTGCCAGTAGTATAGGTGGCAGGGGGTACGAGCAGTACTTC.